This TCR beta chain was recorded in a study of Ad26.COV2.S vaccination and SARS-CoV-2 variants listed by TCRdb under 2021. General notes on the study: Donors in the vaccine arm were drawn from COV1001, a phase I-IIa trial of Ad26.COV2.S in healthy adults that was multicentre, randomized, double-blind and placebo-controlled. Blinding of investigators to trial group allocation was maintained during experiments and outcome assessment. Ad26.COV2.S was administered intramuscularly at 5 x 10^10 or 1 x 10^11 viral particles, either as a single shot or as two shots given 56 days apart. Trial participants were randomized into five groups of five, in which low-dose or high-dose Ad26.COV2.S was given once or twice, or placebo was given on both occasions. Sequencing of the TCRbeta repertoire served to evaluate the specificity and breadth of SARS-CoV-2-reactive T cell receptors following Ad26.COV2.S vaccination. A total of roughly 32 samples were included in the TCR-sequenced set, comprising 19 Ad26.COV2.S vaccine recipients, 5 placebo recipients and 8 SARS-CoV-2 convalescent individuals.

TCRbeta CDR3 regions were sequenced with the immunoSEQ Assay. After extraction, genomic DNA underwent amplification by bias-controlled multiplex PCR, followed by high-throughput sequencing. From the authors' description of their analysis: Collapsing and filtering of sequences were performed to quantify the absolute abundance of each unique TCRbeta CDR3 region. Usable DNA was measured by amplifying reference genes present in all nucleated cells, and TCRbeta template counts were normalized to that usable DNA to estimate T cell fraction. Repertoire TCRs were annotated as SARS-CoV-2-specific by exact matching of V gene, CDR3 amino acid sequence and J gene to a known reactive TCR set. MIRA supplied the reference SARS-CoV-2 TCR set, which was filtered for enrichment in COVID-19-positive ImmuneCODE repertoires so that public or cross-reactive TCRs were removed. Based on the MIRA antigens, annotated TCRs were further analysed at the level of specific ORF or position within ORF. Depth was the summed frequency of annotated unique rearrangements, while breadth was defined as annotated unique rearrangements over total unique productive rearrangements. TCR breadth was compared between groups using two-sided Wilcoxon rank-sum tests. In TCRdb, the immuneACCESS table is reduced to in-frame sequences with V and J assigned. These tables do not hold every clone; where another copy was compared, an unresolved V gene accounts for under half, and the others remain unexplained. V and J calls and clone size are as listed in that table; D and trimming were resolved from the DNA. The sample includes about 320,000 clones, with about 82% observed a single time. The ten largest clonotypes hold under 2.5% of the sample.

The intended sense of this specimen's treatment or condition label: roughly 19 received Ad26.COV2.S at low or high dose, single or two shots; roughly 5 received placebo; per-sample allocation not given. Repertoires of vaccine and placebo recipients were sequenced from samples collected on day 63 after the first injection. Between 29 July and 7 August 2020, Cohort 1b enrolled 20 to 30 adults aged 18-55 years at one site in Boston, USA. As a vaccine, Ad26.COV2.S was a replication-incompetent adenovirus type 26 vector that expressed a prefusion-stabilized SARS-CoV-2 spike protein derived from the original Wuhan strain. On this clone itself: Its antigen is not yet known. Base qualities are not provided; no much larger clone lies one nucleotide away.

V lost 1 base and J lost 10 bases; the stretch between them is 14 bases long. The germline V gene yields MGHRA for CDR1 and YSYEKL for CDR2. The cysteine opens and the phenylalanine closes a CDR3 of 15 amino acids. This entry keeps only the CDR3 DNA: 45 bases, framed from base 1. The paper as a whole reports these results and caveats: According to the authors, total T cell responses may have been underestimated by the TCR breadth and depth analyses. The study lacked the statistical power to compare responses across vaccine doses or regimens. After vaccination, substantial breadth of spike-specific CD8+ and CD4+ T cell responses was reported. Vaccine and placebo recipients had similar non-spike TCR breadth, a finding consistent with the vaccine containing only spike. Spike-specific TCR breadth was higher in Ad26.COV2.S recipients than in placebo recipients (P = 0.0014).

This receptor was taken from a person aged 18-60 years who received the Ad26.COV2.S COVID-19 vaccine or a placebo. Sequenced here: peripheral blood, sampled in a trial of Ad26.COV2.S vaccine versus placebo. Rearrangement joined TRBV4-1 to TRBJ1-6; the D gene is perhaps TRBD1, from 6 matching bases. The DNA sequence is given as TGCGCCAGCAGCCAAGTTACCGGGGGCGCGTCACCCCTCCACTTT. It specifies CASSQVTGGASPLHF.